Presented here are 11 T cell receptor beta chains from one specimen sequenced in a study of blood T cells in healthy people across ages. It was with a sample-barcoded 5' primer and a J-beta primer mix that a second PCR of roughly 7 to 12 cycles was run. TCRdb redid the calling of the 5' RACE reads with MiXCR, one entry per CDR3 protein. The repertoire holds over 950,000 distinct CDR3 sequences, with about two fifths as singletons. The sample comprised blood. The receptor set was obtained from a man aged 18 to 29 in good health.

This clonotype turned up a few times. This rearrangement joins TRBV7-9 to TRBJ2-7; D might be TRBD2 (6 bases). The V gene's germline CDR1 is SEHNR and CDR2 FQNEAQ (reference sequence). This CDR3 is built from 13 residues. V lost 7 bases and J lost 5, with 15 bases in between. In DNA, the CDR3 is TGTGCCAGCACAATCTCATCGGGGGACGAGCAGTACTTC. This sequence encodes CASTISSGDEQYF. The entire variable domain, with the rest obtained from reference TRBV7-9 and TRBJ2-7, is as follows: DTGVSQNPRHKITKRGQNVTFRCDPISEHNRLYWYRQTLGQGPEFLTYFQNEAQLEKSRLLSDRFSAERPKGSFSTLEIQRTEQGDSAMYLCASTISSGDEQYFGPGTRLTVT.

The V and J genes are TRBV3-1 and TRBJ1-5; TRBD1 matches 10 bases. The V segment lost 4 bases and the J segment 6 bases; nucleotides outside the gene matches: 15. This CDR3 region has 18 residues. Per the germline V gene, CDR1 is LGHDT and CDR2 is YNNKEL (reference sequence). The CDR3 sequence is CASSPLPGQGFSCQPQHF. The CDR3 DNA is TGTGCCAGCAGCCCCCTCCCGGGACAGGGGTTTAGTTGTCAGCCCCAGCATTTT.

The CDR3 nucleotides read TGTGCCAGCAGTGTAGGGGGAACAGGGACCACTGAAGCTTTCTTT. Translating it yields CASSVGGTGTTEAFF. This rearrangement joins TRBV2 to TRBJ1-1; TRBD1 might be the D (6 bases). V lost 4 bases and J 4 bases, leaving 16 bases between the germline ends. The CDR3 extends over 15 amino acids. CDR1 is SNHLY, CDR2 FYNNEI, per germline.

This clonotype occurred a few times. V gene TRBV6-5 combines with J gene TRBJ2-3, with unresolved D. Germline loops: CDR1 MNHEY, CDR2 SVGAGI. The V and J ends lost 6 bases and 3 bases respectively, with 19 bases between them. CDR3 length: 16 amino acids. CDR3 DNA: TGTGCCAGCAGAACCCGTTATGGTCTCGGAACAGATACGCAGTATTTT. Its protein product is CASRTRYGLGTDTQYF.

The rearrangement joins TRBV2 to TRBJ1-1, with D tentatively TRBD1 (5 bases). The CDR3 has 13 amino acids. Per germline, CDR1 SNHLY and CDR2 FYNNEI. V lost 5 bases and J lost 3, with 10 bases in between. The DNA of the CDR3 is TGTGCCAGCAGTATAAGAGGGGACACTGAAGCTTTCTTT. Its protein is CASSIRGDTEAFF.

CDR3 coding DNA: TGTGCCTGGAGTGAACTCCTGGTCACGGACTACGAGCAGTACTTC. Translation: CAWSELLVTDYEQYF. The rearrangement joins TRBV30 to TRBJ2-7; D not resolved. V lost 1 base, J lost 3 bases, and 16 bases lay in between. Germline values: CDR1 GTSNPN, CDR2 SVGIG (reference sequence). The CDR3 length is 15 residues.

The CDR3 bases are TGCGCCAGCAGCCCCCTAGCGGGGGGGCGGTATGAGCAGTACTTC. This codes for CASSPLAGGRYEQYF. The chain employs TRBV4-3 and TRBJ2-7; 12 bases agree with TRBD2. Trimming cost V 4 bases and J 7 bases; bases outside gene matches: 8. CDR3 size: 15 residues. The germline V gene encodes CDR1 LGHNA and CDR2 YSLEER.

V and J are TRBV7-8 and TRBJ1-6, with D maybe TRBD1 (5 bases). Germline CDR1 SGHVS, CDR2 FQNEAQ. The CDR3 is made up of 14 amino acids. The germline V and J ends were trimmed by 6 bases and 8 bases, with 14 bases remaining between them. The CDR3 nucleotides are TGTGCCAGCAGTCCACGGGGGGGGGATTCACCCCTCCACTTT. Translating gives CASSPRGGDSPLHF.

Ten or more counts support this clonotype. The J gene is TRBJ2-3, the V gene TRBV20-1; no clear D gene. The CDR3 totals 12 residues. The germline V and J ends were trimmed by 3 bases and 6 bases, with 10 bases remaining between them. CDR1 and CDR2 from the germline V gene are DFQATT and SNEGSKA (reference sequence). CDR3 loop: CSARDVSDTQYF. CDR3 bases: TGCAGTGCTAGGGACGTAAGCGATACGCAGTATTTT.

This clonotype is medium-sized within its sample. V is TRBV28 and J is TRBJ2-3; the D gene is possibly TRBD1 (5 bases). V lost 6 bases to trimming and J lost 0 bases, with 10 bases between them. CDR3 size: 14 residues. Germline values: CDR1 MDHEN, CDR2 SYDVKM. The CDR3 DNA is TGTGCCAGCAGCTTAGGGGTTAGCACAGATACGCAGTATTTT. Translated, it gives CASSLGVSTDTQYF. The full variable domain, rest sourced from reference TRBV28 and TRBJ2-3, is DVKVTQSSRYLVKRTGEKVFLECVQDMDHENMFWYRQDPGLGLRLIYFSYDVKMKEKGDIPEGYSVSREKKERFSLILESASTNQTSMYLCASSLGVSTDTQYFGPGTRLTVL.

This clonotype was observed at least ten times. The chain joins TRBV12-3 or TRBV12-4 to TRBJ1-1, with D perhaps matching TRBD1 (6 bases). Trimming took off 0 bases at V and 5 bases at J, with 10 bases between the two ends. The CDR3 loop spans 14 amino acids. CDR3 DNA sequence: TGTGCCAGCAGTTTAGCTGGGGGCTCGACTGAAGCTTTCTTT. Protein: CASSLAGGSTEAFF.